The TCR beta chain under discussion was sequenced for a study of T cells after yellow fever vaccination. One entry per CDR3 protein, called by TCRdb with MiXCR from the 5' RACE reads. The repertoire holds 450,000 to 550,000 distinct CDR3 sequences, with around a fifth as singletons. CDR1 is MNHNS, CDR2 SASEGT, per germline. Losses at the gene ends were 7 bases for V and 1 base for J; bases not matched to a gene: 9. CDR3 size: 15 residues. Study conclusions and caveats: Abundant bulk-derived clonotypes could contaminate FACS-sorted repertoires.

Concerning this clonotype itself: As yet, its antigen is unknown.

This receptor was obtained from a man between 18 and 35 years old who received the YFV17D yellow fever vaccine. This specimen was PBMCs, taken about 21 days after the first yellow fever vaccination. The chain recombines TRBV6-1 with TRBJ2-7; TRBD1 matches at 8 bases. The CDR3 sequence: CASTSTGARSYEQYF. CDR3 bases: TGTGCCAGCACCTCGACAGGGGCCCGATCCTACGAGCAGTACTTC.